Included here is one T cell receptor beta chain sequence, with context. Its antigen is currently unknown. Mismatch with germline at one junction end may stem from a read error. Template material for amplifying TCR beta CDR3 regions consisted of RNA transcripts. RT-PCR in the first round (using the HTBI primer set) targeted the TCR CDR3. TCRdb re-analysed the multiplex PCR reads in MiXCR, keeping a single row per CDR3 protein. The profile shows roughly 300,000 distinct CDR3 sequences, approximately 15% of them singletons. The sample originates from a study of T cells in Graves' hyperthyroidism and ophthalmopathy. Overall study results and limits: For ophthalmopathy, model prediction preceded onset by a median about 6.2 months.

Looked up from germline, CDR1 is SNHLY and CDR2 is FYNNEI. The CDR3 is 19 amino acids. Hyperthyroidism of Graves' type that showed no ophthalmopathy progression within 18 months was stable. Diagnostic decisions used clinical symptoms, serum thyroxine and TRAb, thyroid ultrasound and orbital computed tomography. The sample consisted of blood. The source of this sequence is a woman in her 30s with Graves' hyperthyroidism. The rearrangement uses TRBV2 and TRBJ1-5, with TRBD1 matching over 10 bases. The chain's CDR3 is CASSEAAGTGVYSNQPQHF. DNA for the CDR3: TGTGCCAGCAGCGAAGCGGCCGGGACAGGGGTATATAGCAATCAGCCCCAGCATTTT.